The clone carrying this T cell receptor (beta chain) has just one count. Clones were sequenced by immunoSEQ multiplex PCR, and TCRdb holds only the in-frame ones, with some missing. The sample includes 130,000 or so clones, 85% to 90% of them seen just once. The CDR3 covers 16 residues. Germline V gene sequence: CDR1 MGHRA, CDR2 YSYEKL. V shed 4 bases, J shed 1 base, and the junction held 3 bases outside the gene matches. This record comes from a study of control samples from healthy donors and cancer patients. This TCR was sampled from a man aged 45 to 65 with head and neck cancer. The chain couples TRBV4-1 to TRBJ2-1, with 11 bases fitting TRBD1. Sequencing was performed on PBMCs. The CDR3 DNA sequence: TGCGCCAGCAGCCGCGGGACAGGGGGTTCCTACAATGAGCAGTTCTTC. Protein sequence: CASSRGTGGSYNEQFF.